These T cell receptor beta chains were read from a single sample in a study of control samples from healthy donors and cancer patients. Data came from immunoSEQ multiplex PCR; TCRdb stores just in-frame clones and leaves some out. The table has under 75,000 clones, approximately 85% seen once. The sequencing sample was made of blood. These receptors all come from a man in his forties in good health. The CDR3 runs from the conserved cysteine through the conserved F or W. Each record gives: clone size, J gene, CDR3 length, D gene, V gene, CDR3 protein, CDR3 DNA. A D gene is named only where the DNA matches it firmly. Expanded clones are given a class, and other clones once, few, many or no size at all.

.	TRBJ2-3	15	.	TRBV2	CASRGLGQSTDTQYF	TGTGCCAGCAGGGGACTGGGACAGAGCACAGATACGCAGTATTTT
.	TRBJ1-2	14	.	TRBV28	CASRVTGIGYGYTF	TGTGCCAGCAGGGTGACAGGAATCGGCTATGGCTACACCTTC
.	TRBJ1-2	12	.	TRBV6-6	CASTVSNYGYTF	TGTGCCAGCACAGTCTCCAACTATGGCTACACCTTC
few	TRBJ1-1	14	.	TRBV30	CAWSARRVYTEAFF	TGTGCCTGGAGTGCCCGTCGGGTGTACACTGAAGCTTTCTTT
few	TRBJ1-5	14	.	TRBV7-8	CASSLGRAGQPQHF	TGTGCCAGCAGCTTAGGCAGGGCGGGTCAGCCCCAGCATTTT
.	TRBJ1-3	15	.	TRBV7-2	CASSLNQVSGNTIYF	TGTGCCAGCAGCTTAAACCAAGTCTCTGGAAACACCATATATTTT
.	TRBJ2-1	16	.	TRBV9	CASSVGPGQEKNEQFF	TGTGCCAGCAGCGTAGGGCCTGGGCAGGAGAAAAATGAGCAGTTCTTC
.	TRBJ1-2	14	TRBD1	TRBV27	CASSPRDRFYGYTF	TGTGCCAGCAGTCCCCGGGACAGGTTTTATGGCTACACCTTC
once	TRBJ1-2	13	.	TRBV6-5	CASRPDTSYGYTF	TGTGCCAGCAGGCCGGACACGTCCTATGGCTACACCTTC
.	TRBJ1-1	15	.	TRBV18	CASSQSGGENTEAFF	TGTGCCAGCTCACAGAGTGGCGGGGAGAACACTGAAGCTTTCTTT
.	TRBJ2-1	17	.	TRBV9	CASSVSPGAPYIDEQFF	TGTGCCAGCAGCGTATCGCCAGGGGCCCCCTACATCGATGAGCAGTTCTTC
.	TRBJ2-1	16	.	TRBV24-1	CATSDLLGSSYNEQFF	TGTGCCACCAGTGATTTGCTGGGGAGCTCCTACAATGAGCAGTTCTTC